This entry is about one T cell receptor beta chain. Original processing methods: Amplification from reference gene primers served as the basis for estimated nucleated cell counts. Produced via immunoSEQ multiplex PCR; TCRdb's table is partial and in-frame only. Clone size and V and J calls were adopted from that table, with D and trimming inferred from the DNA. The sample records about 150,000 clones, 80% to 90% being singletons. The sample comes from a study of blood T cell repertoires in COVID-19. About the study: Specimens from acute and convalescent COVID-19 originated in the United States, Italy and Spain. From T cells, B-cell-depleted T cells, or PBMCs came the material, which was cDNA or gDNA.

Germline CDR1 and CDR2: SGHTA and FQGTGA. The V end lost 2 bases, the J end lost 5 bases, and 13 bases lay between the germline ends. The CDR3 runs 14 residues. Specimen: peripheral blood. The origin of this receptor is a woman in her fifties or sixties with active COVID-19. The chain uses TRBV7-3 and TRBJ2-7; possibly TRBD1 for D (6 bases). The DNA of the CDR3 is TGTGCCAGCAGCTTAGAAACAGGGTGCCACGAGCAGTACTTC. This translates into CASSLETGCHEQYF.